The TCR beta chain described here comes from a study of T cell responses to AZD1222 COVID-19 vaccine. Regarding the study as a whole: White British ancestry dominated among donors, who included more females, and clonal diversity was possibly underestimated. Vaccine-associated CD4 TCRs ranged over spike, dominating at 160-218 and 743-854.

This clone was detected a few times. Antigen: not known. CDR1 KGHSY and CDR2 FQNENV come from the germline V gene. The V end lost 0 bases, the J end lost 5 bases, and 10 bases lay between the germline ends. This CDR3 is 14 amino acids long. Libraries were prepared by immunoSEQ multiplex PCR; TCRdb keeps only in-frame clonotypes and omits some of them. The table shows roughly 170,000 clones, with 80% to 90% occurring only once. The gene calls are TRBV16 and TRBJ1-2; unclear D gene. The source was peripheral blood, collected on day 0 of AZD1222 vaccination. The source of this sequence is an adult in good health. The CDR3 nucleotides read TGTGCCAGCAGCCAATCAGATCCCGGGTATGGCTACACCTTC. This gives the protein CASSQSDPGYGYTF.